These 24 T cell receptor beta chains share one sample of origin, sequenced in a study of shared clonotypes between healthy human individuals (TCRdb year 2020). Receptor libraries were prepared by the immunoSEQ multiplex PCR assay. Sourced from immuneACCESS, this table was stored by TCRdb with only in-frame sequences that have V and J called. A share of the clones is absent; for the studies checked, an unresolved V gene accounts for under half, and the remainder has no known explanation. The sample table records 2 million to 3 million clones; more than 90% of these occur just once. The ten largest clones add up to over 0.12% of the sample. The sample was naive CD4+ T cells sorted from blood. This sample's cell subset or site label indicates: CD45RA+ positively selected. These receptor sequences come from a man younger than 35 in good health.

The rearrangement links TRBV6-1 to TRBJ2-7; 8 nucleotides align to TRBD1. With V trimmed by 0 bases and J by 1 base, 8 bases remained unmatched. Per the germline V gene, CDR1 is MNHNS and CDR2 is SASEGT. The CDR3 contains 17 residues. CDR3 sequence: CASSEAWPTGGSYEQYF. Written as DNA, the CDR3 is TGTGCCAGCAGTGAAGCATGGCCTACAGGGGGATCCTACGAGCAGTACTTC.

The chain carries TRBV7-2 and TRBJ2-1; 13 nucleotides match TRBD2. Germline V gene lookup returns CDR1 SGHTA and CDR2 FQGNSA. V shed 5 bases and J 6 bases; nucleotides not matched to a gene: 4. The CDR3 extends over 15 amino acids. CDR3 sequence (DNA): TGTGCCAGCAGCCCGGGACTAGCGGGATTCAATGAGCAGTTCTTC. It codes for CASSPGLAGFNEQFF.

V and J are TRBV5-1 and TRBJ2-3; either TRBD1 or TRBD2 may supply D (5 bases each). CDR3 length: 14 residues. With 4 bases removed from V and 2 bases from J, the gap between germline ends came to 11 bases. CDR1 is SGHRS, CDR2 YFSETQ, per germline. The CDR3 reads CASSTRGPTDTQYF. The DNA for the CDR3 is TGCGCCAGCAGCACCCGGGGCCCCACAGATACGCAGTATTTT.

The J gene is TRBJ2-1, the V gene TRBV5-6; no reliable D call. Germline CDR1 is SGHDT and CDR2 is YYEEEE. The CDR3 has 14 residues. V was trimmed by 0 bases and J by 4 bases, leaving 8 bases between them. The DNA for the CDR3 is TGTGCCAGCAGCTTGGTGGAGCGATACAATGAGCAGTTCTTC. This encodes CASSLVERYNEQFF.

The rearrangement links TRBV14 to TRBJ2-6; D uncertain. CDR1 is SGHDN, CDR2 FVKESK, per germline. Trimming took 2 bases from V and 1 from J, leaving 0 bases between them. The CDR3 is made up of 13 amino acids. The CDR3 sequence is CASSQSGANVLTF. In DNA, the CDR3 is TGTGCCAGCAGCCAATCTGGGGCCAACGTCCTGACTTTC. The full variable domain, its missing parts supplied by reference TRBV14 and TRBJ2-6, is EAGVTQFPSHSVIEKGQTVTLRCDPISGHDNLYWYRRVMGKEIKFLLHFVKESKQDESGMPNNRFLAERTGGTYSTLKVQPAELEDSGVYFCASSQSGANVLTFGAGSRLTVL.

In regard to this clone: The sample carries other DNA sequences with the same CDR3. The chain uses TRBV29-1 and TRBJ1-2; no firm D call. Germline V CDR1 and CDR2: SQVTM, ANQGSEA. This CDR3 comprises 11 residues. The V end was cut by 7 bases, the J end by 0 bases, with 6 bases between. As DNA, the CDR3 is TGCAGCGGTGGGACTAACTATGGCTACACCTTC. It yields the protein CSGGTNYGYTF.

A note on this clone: Other DNA sequences in this sample translate to the same CDR3. The rearrangement uses TRBV6-5 and TRBJ1-1; D ambiguous. Germline CDR1 MNHEY, CDR2 SVGAGI. The CDR3 has 13 amino acids. V shed 6 bases and J shed 2 bases, with 10 bases lying between them. The CDR3 protein is CASSYGENTEAFF. The DNA of the CDR3 is TGTGCCAGCAGCTACGGGGAAAACACTGAAGCTTTCTTT.

This clone came up once. This rearrangement joins TRBV7-6 to TRBJ2-5; 8 nucleotides agree with TRBD1. The DNA end is more similar to TRBJ2-7, so the J call may be wrong. There are 16 residues in the CDR3. Germline V CDR1 and CDR2: SGHVS, FNYEAQ. CDR3 bases: TGTGCCAGCAGCCTCCGACAGGGGCTGGGTATCTACGAGCAGTACTTC. Translating it yields CASSLRQGLGIYEQYF.

The chain employs TRBV10-3 and TRBJ2-6; TRBD2 agrees at 10 bases. J lost 2 bases, V lost 7 bases, and 8 bases had no gene match. CDR3 length: 17 amino acids. CDR1 and CDR2 (germline): ENHRY, SYGVKD. The CDR3, as DNA: TGTGCCATCACATCAGAAGCGGGGGGGACTGGGGCCAACGTCCTGACTTTC. Amino acids: CAITSEAGGTGANVLTF.

The gene calls are TRBV11-2 and TRBJ2-3; the match to TRBD2 covers 11 bases. In germline, CDR1 is SGHAT, CDR2 FQNNGV. With 4 bases clipped from V and 4 bases from J, the junction kept 4 bases outside the gene matches. The CDR3 is made up of 15 amino acids. Here the CDR3 reads CASSSPGLAADTQYF. The CDR3 DNA reads TGTGCCAGCAGCTCCCCGGGACTAGCGGCAGATACGCAGTATTTT.

This clone was detected only once. The rearrangement uses TRBV6-6 and TRBJ2-3, with 11 bases identical to TRBD2. The V and J ends lost 4 bases and 4 bases, in that order; junction bases with no gene match: 4. Germline loops: CDR1 MNHNY, CDR2 SVGAGI (reference sequence). This CDR3 has 15 residues. The CDR3 spells CASSSLAGGADTQYF. The CDR3 bases are TGTGCCAGCAGTTCCCTAGCGGGAGGTGCAGATACGCAGTATTTT.

The chain links TRBV7-2 to TRBJ1-5; no firm D call. The CDR3 is 15 residues long. The germline gives CDR1 SGHTA, CDR2 FQGNSA. Trimming stripped 3 bases from V and 0 bases from J, with 9 bases between. The CDR3 coding sequence is TGTGCCAGCAGCTTTGAGTACACTAGCAATCAGCCCCAGCATTTT. Translating gives CASSFEYTSNQPQHF. Variable domain in full (rest from reference TRBV7-2 and TRBJ1-5): GAGVSQSPSNKVTEKGKDVELRCDPISGHTALYWYRQSLGQGLEFLIYFQGNSAPDKSGLPSDRFSAERTGGSVSTLTIQRTQQEDSAVYLCASSFEYTSNQPQHFGDGTRLSIL.

The chain uses TRBV4-2 and TRBJ1-3; D is unclear. This CDR3 contains 17 residues. Trimming removed 0 bases from V and 0 bases from J, with 12 bases in between. Looked up from germline, CDR1 is LGHNA and CDR2 is YNFKEQ. The DNA for the CDR3 is TGTGCCAGCAGCCAAGATTGGTCAGGCGTCTCTGGAAACACCATATATTTT. Translating gives CASSQDWSGVSGNTIYF.

The chain is built from TRBV6-5 and TRBJ2-7; 7 bases line up with TRBD2. J lost 3 bases, V lost 8 bases, and 7 bases had no gene match. In germline, CDR1 is MNHEY, CDR2 SVGAGI. CDR3 length: 13 amino acids. The CDR3 nucleotides read TGTGCCAGCCGGGGGGTAAGAGACTACGAGCAGTACTTC. The encoded protein is CASRGVRDYEQYF.

CDR3 nucleotides: TGTGCTAGTGGTCCCTCGGCCGGCGGAAACACCATATATTTT. Translating gives CASGPSAGGNTIYF. The genes are TRBV12-5 and TRBJ1-3; the D is unclear. The CDR3 has 14 residues. Germline CDR1 LGHNT, CDR2 FRNRAP. With 5 bases removed from V and 4 bases from J, the gap between germline ends came to 12 bases.

The genes are TRBV18 and TRBJ2-7, with D uncertain. Trimming stripped 3 bases from V and 3 bases from J, with 15 bases between. The CDR3 loop spans 15 amino acids. Germline values: CDR1 KGHSH, CDR2 LQKENI. CDR3 sequence (DNA): TGTGCCAGCTCACCCAACGGGCCGTCTGGCTACGAGCAGTACTTC. It specifies CASSPNGPSGYEQYF.

V is TRBV5-1 and J is TRBJ2-5; 16 bases match TRBD2. Germline trimming cut 0 bases from V and 5 bases from J; bases unmatched to any gene: 7. The V gene's germline CDR1 is SGHRS and CDR2 YFSETQ. The CDR3 is 18 amino acids. CDR3 sequence (DNA): TGCGCCAGCAGCTTGGCCCGGGGACTAGCGGGGGGGCCGGAGACCCAGTACTTC. Translating gives CASSLARGLAGGPETQYF.

V and J are TRBV18 and TRBJ1-2; 10 positions agree with TRBD1. CDR1 is KGHSH and CDR2 is LQKENI in the germline V gene. The V gene end was trimmed by 3 bases and the J gene end by 8 bases; junction bases not matched to a gene: 6. The CDR3 runs 14 residues. CDR3 loop: CASSPGQGGEGYTF. CDR3 coding DNA: TGTGCCAGCTCACCTGGACAGGGGGGTGAAGGCTACACCTTC.

The chain joins TRBV25-1 to TRBJ2-7; 10 nucleotides match TRBD1. CDR3 length: 15 amino acids. V gave up 6 bases and J gave up 5 bases; unmatched junction bases: 10. CDR1 and CDR2 (germline): MGHDK, SYGVNS. The CDR3 here is CASRPGETGGNEQYF. The CDR3 coding sequence is TGTGCCAGCAGGCCCGGCGAGACAGGGGGCAACGAGCAGTACTTC.

This clone was seen only once. The V and J genes are TRBV6-6 and TRBJ1-6; unclear D gene. Germline V gene sequence: CDR1 MNHNY, CDR2 SVGAGI (reference sequence). Deletions cut 2 bases from V and 0 bases from J, with 5 bases between. The CDR3 loop spans 15 amino acids. CDR3 DNA: TGTGCCAGCAGTTACGGGAGCTCCTATAATTCACCCCTCCACTTT. Amino acids: CASSYGSSYNSPLHF.

This sequence joins TRBV28 and TRBJ1-4; D might be TRBD1 (6 bases). The CDR3 totals 16 residues. The V gene's germline CDR1 is MDHEN and CDR2 SYDVKM. Trimming took off 6 bases at V and 0 bases at J, with 14 bases between the two ends. The CDR3 region is CASSSPGVPTNEKLFF. The CDR3 DNA follows: TGTGCCAGCAGCTCGCCAGGGGTGCCAACTAATGAAAAACTGTTTTTT.

The chain recombines TRBV7-9 with TRBJ2-1; D gene ambiguous. The germline V gene has CDR1 SEHNR and CDR2 FQNEAQ (reference sequence). There are 16 residues in the CDR3. Trimming shortened V by 2 bases and J by 0 bases, and 11 bases separated the two germline ends. CDR3 in amino acids: CASSLWTVSSYNEQFF. Here the CDR3 DNA reads TGTGCCAGCAGCTTATGGACGGTAAGCTCCTACAATGAGCAGTTCTTC. Complete variable domain (other parts from reference TRBV7-9 and TRBJ2-1): DTGVSQNPRHKITKRGQNVTFRCDPISEHNRLYWYRQTLGQGPEFLTYFQNEAQLEKSRLLSDRFSAERPKGSFSTLEIQRTEQGDSAMYLCASSLWTVSSYNEQFFGPGTRLTVL.

The chain links TRBV7-6 to TRBJ2-6; either TRBD1 or TRBD2 may fit D (6 bases each). V shed 4 bases and J shed 0 bases, with 16 bases lying between them. CDR1 is SGHVS, CDR2 FNYEAQ, per germline. There are 18 residues in the CDR3. CDR3 bases: TGTGCCAGCAGCTCGGCTGCAGAGGGGGGCTCTGGGGCCAACGTCCTGACTTTC. Amino acids: CASSSAAEGGSGANVLTF.

This chain joins TRBV28 and TRBJ2-7, with 9 nucleotides matching TRBD1. The germline V gene has CDR1 MDHEN and CDR2 SYDVKM. Unmatched junction bases numbered 7, after V lost 4 bases and J lost 6 bases. The CDR3 length is 14 residues. The CDR3 is CASSWGQGYVEQYF. CDR3 DNA: TGTGCCAGCAGTTGGGGACAGGGATATGTCGAGCAGTACTTC.